This T cell receptor beta chain was captured by sequencing in a study of blood T cells in healthy people across ages (dated by TCRdb to between 2015 and 2016). For the wider study: Template switching captured roughly one uniquely barcoded TCR beta cDNA molecule per two T cells in model experiments. Donors of different ages were randomly distributed across sequencing lanes to avoid experimental bias. The donors were divided into four age groups: young (average approximately 17 years), middle-aged (approximately 39), aged (about 60) and long-lived (approximately 74). Using deep sequencing normalized with unique cDNA molecular identifiers, the study measured how TCR beta repertoire diversity changes with age. The study analyzed two additional independent replicas of 1 million unique cDNA reads from the same blood draw for two donors, one aged 18 to 29 and one aged 80 or older. What the research found in general, with its limitations: Since profiling was done on bulk unsorted PBMCs, naive and antigen-experienced compartments could not be conclusively compared. Compared with the aged group, the long-lived group had more naive CD4+ T cells, fewer expanded clones and increased TCR diversity, suggesting age selection. As age increased, observed TCR beta diversity per million T cells dropped in a roughly linear way, and a significant reduction was already evident by age roughly 36. The CMV infection status of donors was not known, potentially confounding age-related changes in expanded clonotypes. Estimates of total diversity based on one million sequenced T cells were considered lower bounds and underestimates. A strong correlation was found between observed TCR beta diversity and the percentage of naive T cells measured by flow cytometry.

Receptors were amplified or captured by 5' RACE. A second PCR of roughly 7 to 11 cycles was performed with a sample-barcoded 5' primer and a J-beta primer mix. Each TCR beta cDNA molecule received a unique molecular identifier from a template-switch 5' adaptor carrying 12 random nucleotides. At least 2.5 million CDR3-containing paired-end reads were obtained from each sample. All of the RNA was converted into first-strand cDNA using the Mint cDNA synthesis kit, with a TRBC-specific oligonucleotide serving as the primer. All cDNA was treated with uracil-DNA glycosylase and then went through a first 18-cycle PCR with the universal primers M1SS and BC2_uni_R. From the authors' description of their analysis: For normalization, 1 million high-quality reads, each with a distinct molecular identifier, were randomly selected from each sample. Reads sharing molecular identifiers were discarded rather than binned into consensus sequences. CDR3 identification, clonotype clustering and error correction used MiTCR with a Q25 quality threshold and the strictest error-elimination algorithm. Lower-bound total TCR beta diversity was estimated with a nonparametric unseen species model using Euler transformation. TCRdb handled the public reads itself, with Q25 trimming in fastp and clone calling in MiXCR, and kept productive beta chains. CDR3 protein duplicates are merged, each entry listing the most common genes and DNA. These V and J calls are TCRdb output, not the study's own analysis. This sample holds 1.8 million or so distinct CDR3 sequences; around 40% were observed only once. Under 30% of the sample goes to the ten largest clones.

The donors were roughly 39 Caucasian individuals from Russia, aged 6 to 90 years, who were systemically healthy. Each donor gave ten milliliters of peripheral blood, collected into EDTA-treated Vacutainer tubes. Ficoll-Paque density-gradient centrifugation was used to isolate PBMCs, with at least 6.5 million per sample. Trizol reagent was used to extract total RNA from the PBMCs, yielding at least 5.5 micrograms per sample. The percentages of naive CD45RAhigh/CD27high T cells were determined by flow cytometry on a PBMC aliquot from every donor. The CDR3 holds 14 amino acids from the cysteine to the phenylalanine. Only the CDR3 portion is preserved as DNA: 42 bases, with reading frame beginning at the first base. V is pared back by 7 bases and J by 0 bases, with 13 bases lying between the germline termini. CDR1 and CDR2 are drawn from the germline V gene (reference sequence): DFQATT, SNEGSKA. This clonotype was seen more than once but under ten times. Its antigen is not yet known. No per-base quality is available; no much larger clone lies one base away.

The clonotype was recovered from a human donor in good health. What was sequenced was blood. The chain was built from TRBV20-1 and TRBJ1-3; the D gene cannot be named for sure. This receptor has the CDR3 CSGVDSLSGNTIYF. Here is the DNA: TGCAGTGGAGTAGACTCTCTCTCTGGAAACACCATATATTTT.